This T cell receptor beta chain was retrieved from a study of beta chain features in type 1 diabetes. Study results and caveats: Researchers cautioned that cDNA sequencing could over-represent cells with high TCR expression. Shorter templates might be favored by PCR, and equally so in patients and in controls.

This clone was detected many times. Its matching antigen is unknown. The entirety of the isolated RNA underwent reverse transcription, so expressed TCRB transcripts were sequenced. Assay: immunoSEQ multiplex PCR; the TCRdb copy retains only in-frame clones and omits some. In the table there are over 300,000 clones, 8% of which are singletons. Sequenced: central memory CD4+ T cells from blood. The receptor was isolated from a woman aged 18-29 years in good health.

CDR3 residues: CASSRTGGLSTDTQYF. The CDR3 DNA sequence: TGTGCCAGCAGCCGAACGGGGGGCCTTAGCACAGATACGCAGTATTTT. The V gene is TRBV7-3, the J gene TRBJ2-3; tentatively, D is TRBD2 (7 bases). CDR1 is SGHTA, CDR2 FQGTGA, per germline. V gave up 5 bases and J gave up 0 bases, with 15 bases separating them. The CDR3 spans 16 residues.